This passage covers 2 T cell receptor beta chains from one sample sequenced in a study of blood T cell repertoires in COVID-19. The protocol was immunoSEQ multiplex PCR, while the TCRdb copy is restricted to in-frame clones and leaves out a portion. The table includes about 56,000 clones, around 90% detected once. Sequenced: peripheral blood. These TCRs come from a man aged 50-60 years with active COVID-19.

The V gene is TRBV6-5, the J gene TRBJ1-6; D might be TRBD1 (5 bases). The CDR3 spans 16 residues. Trimming shortened V by 2 bases and J by 7 bases, and 15 bases separated the two germline ends. The germline gives CDR1 MNHEY, CDR2 SVGAGI. Here the CDR3 DNA reads TGTGCCAGCAGTTACCGAAGTTGGGGGGTGAATTCACCCCTCCACTTT. Residues: CASSYRSWGVNSPLHF.

The V and J genes are TRBV25-1 and TRBJ2-2; 9 bases are shared with TRBD2. Germline V gives CDR1 MGHDK, CDR2 SYGVNS. Trimming took 7 bases from V and 7 from J; bases not matched to a gene: 13. CDR3 length: 16 amino acids. CDR3 coding DNA: TGTGCCAGCAAATGGGAGAGCGGGGGGTATAGCGGGGAGCTGTTTTTT. As protein: CASKWESGGYSGELFF.